These 27 T cell receptor beta chains were sequenced from one sample in a study of CD8 T cells in ankylosing spondylitis. TCRdb redid the calling of the 5' RACE reads with MiXCR, one entry per CDR3 protein. Of 150,000 or so distinct CDR3 sequences listed, more than 9% were seen once; the top ten hold approximately 32%. Sequencing was performed on blood, either unsorted or a sorted T cell fraction (not recorded which). All receptors derive from a male donor with ankylosing spondylitis or in good health (not recorded which).

Only a few counts were recorded for this clonotype. This rearrangement joins TRBV4-3 to TRBJ2-7; no clear D gene. The CDR3 sequence is 14 residues long. The V gene lost 5 bases and the J gene lost 0 bases, with 11 bases spanning the gap. The germline V gene has CDR1 LGHNA and CDR2 YSLEER. The CDR3 sequence is CASSADPSSYEQYF. In DNA form, the CDR3 reads TGCGCCAGCAGCGCCGACCCGAGCTCCTACGAGCAGTACTTC.

The chain combines TRBV9 with TRBJ2-7; 7 positions agree with TRBD2. This CDR3 comprises 15 residues. Per the germline V gene, CDR1 is SGDLS and CDR2 is YYNGEE. V lost 4 bases and J lost 6; bases outside the gene matches: 13. The CDR3 DNA reads as TGTGCCAGCAGCCAAGCAAGCGGGGACGGCGGCGAGCAGTACTTC. Its translation: CASSQASGDGGEQYF. Drawing the rest from reference TRBV9 and TRBJ2-7, the complete variable domain is DSGVTQTPKHLITATGQRVTLRCSPRSGDLSVYWYQQSLDQGLQFLIQYYNGEERAKGNILERFSAQQFPDLHSELNLSSLELGDSALYFCASSQASGDGGEQYFGPGTRLTVT.

The rearrangement uses TRBV7-2 and TRBJ2-1; D assignment may be TRBD1 or TRBD2 (5 bases each). Trimming removed 1 base from V and 0 bases from J, with 10 bases in between. Germline CDR1 SGHTA, CDR2 FQGNSA. The CDR3 covers 16 residues. The CDR3 loop is CASSLGWGPSYNEQFF. Here the CDR3 DNA reads TGTGCCAGCAGCTTAGGGTGGGGACCCTCCTACAATGAGCAGTTCTTC.

This clonotype was observed at least ten times. V and J are TRBV5-1 and TRBJ2-7; TRBD1 matches 10 bases. Germline V gene sequence: CDR1 SGHRS, CDR2 YFSETQ. Unmatched junction bases numbered 9, after V lost 2 bases and J lost 4 bases. The CDR3 is 16 residues long. The CDR3 bases are TGCGCCAGCAGCTTCACACGACAGGGGGCGGGTTACGAGCAGTACTTC. Translation gives CASSFTRQGAGYEQYF.

This clonotype was found many times. The chain couples TRBV27 to TRBJ1-5; possibly TRBD1 for D (6 bases). V was pared by 2 bases and J by 4 bases, with 12 bases between. This CDR3 has 15 residues. Germline CDR1 is MNHEY and CDR2 is SMNVEV (reference sequence). In DNA, the CDR3 is TGTGCCAGCAGTTTAGCTGACAGGCTGAATCAGCCCCAGCATTTT. It is translated as CASSLADRLNQPQHF.

This clonotype is a singleton in its sample. A much larger clone lies one base from this, so it may be a read error. The CDR3 coding sequence is TGCAGTCCCAGGGCGGCAAGCACAGATACGCAGTATTTT. Translated: CSPRAASTDTQYF. V is TRBV20-1 and J is TRBJ2-3; D perhaps matches TRBD1 (5 bases). The CDR3 runs to 13 residues. Trimming shortened V by 8 bases and J by 0 bases, and 12 bases separated the two germline ends. Germline assignment: CDR1 DFQATT and CDR2 SNEGSKA (reference sequence).

In regard to this clonotype: One end of the junction does not line up with germline, which may come from a read error. The chain couples TRBV9 to TRBJ2-5; D unresolved. The CDR3 consists of 13 residues. Looked up from germline, CDR1 is SGDLS and CDR2 is YYNGEE. The CDR3 coding sequence is TGTGTCAGCAGCGTAGTGGACCAAGAGACCCAGTACTTC. Protein: CVSSVVDQETQYF.

The sample holds many counts of this clonotype. The V call is TRBV24-1, the J call TRBJ1-3; no clear D. Per germline, CDR1 KGHDR and CDR2 SFDVKD. The CDR3 sequence is 14 residues long. V lost 9 bases to trimming and J lost 4 bases, with 15 bases between them. CDR3 DNA sequence: TGTGCCACCTATAGGGAGGTCTCCGGAAACACCATATATTTT. Its translation is CATYREVSGNTIYF.

The chain joins TRBV5-1 to TRBJ1-2; tentative D call: TRBD1 (5 bases). Germline assignment: CDR1 SGHRS and CDR2 YFSETQ. Trimming shortened V by 7 bases and J by 4 bases, and 20 bases separated the two germline ends. This CDR3 is 15 amino acids long. The CDR3 here is CASGSPMGGSYGYTF. As DNA, the CDR3 is TGCGCCAGCGGCTCCCCAATGGGGGGGAGCTATGGCTACACCTTC.

Of note for this clonotype: A much larger clone differs from this one at a single base, so this may be a read error. The chain is built from TRBV6-6 and TRBJ1-4; D is ambiguous. The CDR3 is 11 amino acids. Germline assignment: CDR1 MNHNY and CDR2 SVGAGI (reference sequence). Here the CDR3 DNA reads TGTGCCAACAGTTCTGGGAATAAACTGTTTTTT. This codes for CANSSGNKLFF.

The chain is built from TRBV12-3 or TRBV12-4 and TRBJ2-7; D is perhaps TRBD2 (5 bases). Trimming stripped 6 bases from V and 5 bases from J, with 8 bases between. The CDR3 spans 11 residues. The CDR3 sequence is CASRKLDEQYF. DNA for the CDR3: TGTGCCAGCAGGAAACTAGACGAGCAGTACTTC.

The V gene is TRBV28, the J gene TRBJ2-3; 9 nucleotides agree with TRBD2. The V segment lost 6 bases and the J segment 1 base; nucleotides outside the gene matches: 5. Germline CDR1 MDHEN, CDR2 SYDVKM. The CDR3 has 15 residues. The CDR3 loop reads CASSPSSGGTDTQYF. The CDR3 DNA follows: TGTGCCAGCAGCCCCTCTAGCGGGGGCACAGATACGCAGTATTTT.

This clonotype occurred many times. The chain has TRBV4-3 and TRBJ2-7; 7 positions match TRBD1. J was trimmed by 12 bases and V by 1 base; bases with no gene match: 18. The CDR3 has 16 residues. Per the germline V gene, CDR1 is LGHNA and CDR2 is YSLEER. The CDR3 DNA sequence: TGCGCCAGCAGCCAAGGGGCCCCCGGGTTAGGGGGCAACTTGTACTTC. It encodes CASSQGAPGLGGNLYF.

This clonotype was observed at least ten times. This chain links TRBV3-1 with TRBJ2-1, with TRBD2 as a possible D gene (5 bases). With 1 base removed from V and 1 base from J, the gap between germline ends came to 14 bases. CDR3 length equals 17 residues. The germline gives CDR1 LGHDT, CDR2 YNNKEL (reference sequence). The CDR3 nucleotides are TGTGCCAGCAGCCAAGTAGCCCTAGCCGAATCCTACAATGAGCAGTTCTTC. Protein product: CASSQVALAESYNEQFF.

This clonotype was observed at least ten times. The chain is built from TRBV5-6 and TRBJ2-3; TRBD2 agrees at 7 bases. Trimming cost V 4 bases and J 0 bases; bases outside gene matches: 8. CDR1 is SGHDT and CDR2 is YYEEEE in the germline V gene. This CDR3 region has 16 residues. Here the CDR3 DNA reads TGTGCCAGCAGCGCTATCTCTAGCGGTAGCACAGATACGCAGTATTTT. It codes for CASSAISSGSTDTQYF.

The sample holds many counts of this clonotype. The V gene is TRBV29-1, the J gene TRBJ1-2; D possibly corresponds to TRBD1 (5 bases). The germline V gene has CDR1 SQVTM and CDR2 ANQGSEA. This CDR3 spans 14 amino acids. The V gene lost 0 bases and the J gene lost 3 bases, with 11 bases spanning the gap. CDR3 bases: TGCAGCGTTGAAGATGAGGGCAGGGACTATGGCTACACCTTC. This codes for CSVEDEGRDYGYTF.

Comments on this clonotype: Just one base apart from a much larger clone, this may be a read error. J is TRBJ2-5 and V is TRBV29-1; 10 nucleotides line up with TRBD2. This CDR3 spans 14 amino acids. Germline V gene sequence: CDR1 SQVTM, CDR2 ANQGSEA. V shed 7 bases and J 4 bases; nucleotides not matched to a gene: 9. CDR3 protein: CSADRRLAGETQYF. DNA for the CDR3: TGCAGCGCTGACCGCAGACTAGCGGGAGAGACCCAGTACTTC.

The V call is TRBV10-1, the J call TRBJ1-6, with 9 positions matching TRBD1. V trimming: 4 bases; J trimming: 7 bases; junction bases outside the gene matches: 8. Germline CDR1 and CDR2: WNHNN and SYGVQD (reference sequence). The CDR3 is 16 residues long. The CDR3 protein is CASSVRGTGSNSPLHF. In DNA, the CDR3 is TGCGCCAGCAGTGTTCGAGGGACAGGGAGCAATTCACCCCTCCACTTT.

This clonotype was seen ten or more times. The chain recombines TRBV10-3 with TRBJ2-7, with 8 bases matching TRBD1. The CDR3 covers 13 residues. Trimming cost V 7 bases and J 6 bases; bases outside gene matches: 8. Germline assignment: CDR1 ENHRY and CDR2 SYGVKD. As DNA, the CDR3 is TGTGCCATCACCCTGGACAGGGCACTCGAGCAGTACTTC. Protein sequence: CAITLDRALEQYF.

V usage is TRBV20-1 and J usage is TRBJ1-2; 9 bases agree with TRBD1. Looked up from germline, CDR1 is DFQATT and CDR2 is SNEGSKA (reference sequence). Trimming at V came to 5 bases and at J to 7 bases, leaving 5 bases not matched to a gene. The CDR3 length is 12 residues. This CDR3 reads CSARQGGAGYTF. The CDR3 DNA sequence: TGCAGTGCTCGACAGGGGGGCGCTGGCTACACCTTC.

This clonotype was picked up many times. The rearrangement links TRBV12-3 or TRBV12-4 to TRBJ2-2, with 9 bases aligning to TRBD2. Unmatched junction bases numbered 4, after V lost 5 bases and J lost 0 bases. The CDR3 is made up of 16 amino acids. CDR3 nucleotide sequence: TGTGCCAGCAGTCCCACTAGCGGGTCGAACACCGGGGAGCTGTTTTTT. It codes for CASSPTSGSNTGELFF.

The CDR3 nucleotides read TGCAGTGCGAATTACAGGGAAGAGACCCAGTACTTC. Amino acids: CSANYREETQYF. The chain couples TRBV20-1 to TRBJ2-5; perhaps TRBD1 as D (6 bases). Germline values: CDR1 DFQATT, CDR2 SNEGSKA (reference sequence). CDR3 length equals 12 residues. V shed 6 bases and J shed 3 bases, with 11 bases lying between them.

This clonotype occurred many times. This chain uses TRBV3-1 with TRBJ1-1; 10 positions match TRBD1. This CDR3 is built from 16 residues. J lost 5 bases, V lost 6 bases, and 12 bases had no gene match. Germline values: CDR1 LGHDT, CDR2 YNNKEL (reference sequence). The CDR3 protein is CASRHPGQGRGTEAFF. For the CDR3, the DNA is TGTGCCAGCAGACACCCGGGACAGGGGCGGGGGACTGAAGCTTTCTTT.

This clonotype was counted at least ten times. The chain recombines TRBV10-3 with TRBJ2-3; 7 nucleotides match TRBD2. J was trimmed by 2 bases and V by 5 bases; bases with no gene match: 16. CDR1 and CDR2 (germline): ENHRY, SYGVKD. The length of the CDR3 is 18 residues. CDR3 DNA: TGTGCCATCAGTCCGGGACTAACCAATCCTGGGTCCACAGATACGCAGTATTTT. Protein product: CAISPGLTNPGSTDTQYF.

This clonotype was detected ten times or more. V usage is TRBV9 and J usage is TRBJ2-5; 8 nucleotides line up with TRBD1. CDR1 is SGDLS, CDR2 YYNGEE, per germline. V shed 2 bases and J 5 bases; nucleotides not matched to a gene: 8. The CDR3 runs 15 residues. CDR3 bases: TGTGCCAGCAGCGTCCTGGACAGGGAGGTTGAGACCCAGTACTTC. This translates into CASSVLDREVETQYF. Supplemented by reference TRBV9 and TRBJ2-5, the full variable domain reads DSGVTQTPKHLITATGQRVTLRCSPRSGDLSVYWYQQSLDQGLQFLIQYYNGEERAKGNILERFSAQQFPDLHSELNLSSLELGDSALYFCASSVLDREVETQYFGPGTRLLVL.

In its sample, this clonotype was seen many times. The chain carries TRBV27 and TRBJ1-1; D is ambiguous. V was trimmed by 8 bases and J by 1 base, leaving 8 bases between them. This CDR3 contains 12 residues. Germline V gives CDR1 MNHEY, CDR2 SMNVEV (reference sequence). CDR3 nucleotides: TGTGCCAGCGGGGAGCGGAACACTGAAGCTTTCTTT. Protein: CASGERNTEAFF.

The chain joins TRBV12-3 or TRBV12-4 to TRBJ2-1, with D tentatively TRBD2 (5 bases). Trimming removed 1 base at V and 6 bases at J, with 10 bases between. The CDR3 covers 14 residues. CDR3 DNA: TGTGCCAGCAGTTTAGAACTAGAGAGCAATGAGCAGTTCTTC. Amino acid sequence: CASSLELESNEQFF.